This T cell receptor beta chain was observed in a study of cytomegalovirus exposure and HLA in healthy donors. PCR involved 60 Vbeta and 13 Jbeta primers. The assay was immunoSEQ multiplex PCR, and TCRdb's table has in-frame clones only and misses some. The sample has roughly 180,000 clones, nearly 80% seen once. With V trimmed by 4 bases and J by 4 bases, 6 bases remained unmatched. The CDR3 is 15 amino acids. CDR1 MNHNS and CDR2 SASEGT come from the germline V gene. This clone was observed a handful of times. This chain uses TRBV6-1 with TRBJ1-5; TRBD1 agrees at 8 bases. Sequenced input: PBMCs. This receptor was obtained from a woman aged 25 to 45 in good health and CMV-seropositive. CDR3 sequence reads: CASSVGTGPNQPQHF. The CDR3 nucleotides read TGTGCCAGCAGTGTCGGGACAGGTCCAAATCAGCCCCAGCATTTT.